This TCR beta chain originates from a study of human T cells and chemical hapten exposure. Study at large: Patients additionally received therapeutic doses of diphenylcyclopropenone on the scalp once a week, and this continued throughout the approximately 26-week study. Study outcomes and limitations: Patch test score showed a positive correlation with PT1 expanded TCR counts. It was expanded TCRs that formed significantly more large CDR3 similarity clusters than controls did.

Points on this clonotype: Its antigen is unidentified.

Time point noted: patch test 3, about 24 weeks after DPC sensitization. The treatment denotes: therapeutic diphenylcyclopropenone sensitization with weekly scalp DPC. Authors' analysis steps: Per sample, the median was 95,638 TCRs, with values from about 24,000 to 680,000. Via MiXCR, TCRdb re-called the RACE reads, giving one row per CDR3 protein. The V and J calls and clone size come from TCRdb's table, not from the authors' own analysis. The data show tens of thousands of distinct CDR3 sequences, around 9.9% seen once. Sample: whole blood, taken in connection with sensitization to the hapten diphenylcyclopropenone (DPC). This TCR derives from a woman aged 30 to 39 with alopecia areata. Some clones in this sample may be carry-over from other donors' samples.

CDR3 coding DNA: TGTGCCAGCAGCCACGGGACAGGGGGCTTCTCCGGGGAGCTGTTTTTT. It is translated as CASSHGTGGFSGELFF. This sequence joins TRBV5-4 and TRBJ2-2; TRBD1 matches 12 bases. Germline V gene data show CDR1 as SGHNT and CDR2 as YYREEE (reference sequence). The ends lost 4 bases at V and 6 bases at J; junction bases unmatched: 7. The CDR3 loop spans 16 amino acids.